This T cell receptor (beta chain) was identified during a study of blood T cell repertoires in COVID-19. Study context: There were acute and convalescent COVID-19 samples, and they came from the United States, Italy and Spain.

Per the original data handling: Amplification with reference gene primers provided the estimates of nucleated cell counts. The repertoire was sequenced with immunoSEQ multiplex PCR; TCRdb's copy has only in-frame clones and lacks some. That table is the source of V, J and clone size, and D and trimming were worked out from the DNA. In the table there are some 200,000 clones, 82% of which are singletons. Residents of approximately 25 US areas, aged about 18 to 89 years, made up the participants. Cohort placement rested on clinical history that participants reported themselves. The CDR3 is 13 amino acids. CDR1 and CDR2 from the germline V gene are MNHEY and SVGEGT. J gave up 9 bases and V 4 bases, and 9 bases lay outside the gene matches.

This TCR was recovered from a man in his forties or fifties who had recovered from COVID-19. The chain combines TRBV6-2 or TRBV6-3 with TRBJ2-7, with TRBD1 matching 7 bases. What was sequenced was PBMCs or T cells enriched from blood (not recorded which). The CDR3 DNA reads TGTGCCAGCAGTTCGGGGACAGTCTATCGGCAGTACGTC. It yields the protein CASSSGTVYRQYV.